The TCR beta chain described here comes from a study of T cell repertoires in aging, cancer and after chemotherapy (dated by TCRdb to between 2018 and 2021). Notes on the research overall: Six donor age groups were covered, ranging from 30 or younger up to 70 or older, and each group contained at least three individuals. Roughly 9.6 million TCR reads were contained in the full dataset. Peripheral blood TCR beta repertoires from healthy donors and cancer patients were profiled to examine immunoaging and T cell reconstitution after chemotherapy. Healthy donor control TCR repertoires were recorded over several months to years and showed clear clonal overlap across re-sampling. Alongside some 96 healthy donors serving as a reference group, the cohort included 200 to 250 cancer patients, of whom some 91 had hematological cancers and fewer than 130 had solid cancers.

Regarding this clonotype: Which antigen it targets is not known. Base quality data are lacking; no much larger clone is found one base away.

CDR1 and CDR2 are read off the germline V gene (reference sequence) as MNHNY and SVGAGI. V was cut back by 0 bases and J by 5 bases, leaving a gap of 8 bases between them. From the cysteine up to the phenylalanine, the CDR3 has a length of 14 residues. CDR3 DNA only is kept here, 42 bases in frame from base 1. The research as a whole found: Declining TCR diversity with age in healthy donors was mainly explained by loss of richness; in cancer patients, loss of evenness also contributed. In both cancer cohorts, median generation probability rose over the chemotherapy interval, which suggests that the repertoire was reconstituted through rebound thymic output. According to the authors, the repertoire data do not permit conclusions about immunological memory after chemotherapy. Compared with age-matched healthy donors, untreated patients with hematological or solid cancers had significantly lower TCR diversity and higher clonality in blood.

Instead of sorted cells or RNA, genomic DNA extracted from peripheral blood served as the source for amplifying TCR beta rearrangements. Rearranged TRB sequences spanning V, D and J segments were amplified in a multiplex touch-down PCR with a mixed TRB-A/B primer pool. Two consecutive PCR reactions with Phusion HS II polymerase added Illumina adapters and sample indices to the amplicons. The amplicons were purified from gel with the NucleoSpin Gel and PCR Clean-up kit and then assessed with Qubit and an Agilent 2100 Bioanalyzer. Libraries were sequenced on an Illumina MiSeq using 600-cycle, single-indexed, paired-end runs. Under the source paper's analysis protocol: MiXCR versions 2.12 and 3.0.5 were used to process TRB sequences. Each unique CDR3 nucleotide sequence was treated as one clone, and only productive sequences with two or more reads were kept. The repertoire metrics were Shannon diversity, evenness, clonality (calculated as one minus evenness), and diversity profiles parameterized by alpha from 0 to 5. The IGoR algorithm was used to calculate generation probabilities of clones in the paired pre- and post-chemotherapy samples. Starting from the raw public reads, TCRdb applied fastp trimming at Q25, assembled clones with MiXCR and retained in-frame beta chains. When rows share a CDR3 protein, they turn into one entry using the most common DNA and genes. Clone size and V and J calls follow TCRdb, not the original study. The sample table lists more than 8,500 distinct CDR3 sequences, roughly 36% of them with a count of one. Together, the top ten hold around 3.3% of the sample.

Sequenced sample: blood. The TCR was taken from a human donor in good health. In this chain, TRBV6-6 is recombined with TRBJ2-1; a weak D assignment points to TRBD2 (6 bases agree). The DNA reads TGTGCCAGCAGTTACTCTAGCGGTAACAATGAGCAGTTCTTC. It translates as CASSYSSGNNEQFF.